This is a list of T cell receptor beta chains from one sample in a study of blood T cells in healthy people across ages. Via MiXCR, TCRdb re-called the 5' RACE reads, giving one row per CDR3 protein. The sample lists approximately 350,000 distinct CDR3 sequences, approximately 52% seen once, with 45% to 55% in the top ten. Material for sequencing was blood. These TCRs come from a man aged 55-75 years in good health. CDR3s include the opening cysteine and the closing phenylalanine or tryptophan. A D gene is named only where the DNA matches it firmly. Size is stated for part of the rows, as once, few or many counts, or as a class when the clone is expanded.

CDR3 protein: CASSLDYNEQFF; CDR3 DNA: TGTGCCAGCAGCTTGGATTACAATGAGCAGTTCTTC; J gene: TRBJ2-1; D gene: -; V gene: TRBV7-2; CDR3 length: 12; clone size: -
CDR3 protein: CASSLAANNQPQHF; CDR3 DNA: TGTGCCAGCAGCTTAGCAGCCAACAATCAGCCCCAGCATTTT; J gene: TRBJ1-5; D gene: -; V gene: TRBV7-6; CDR3 length: 14; clone size: -
CDR3 protein: CSASGLAGAYYEQYF; CDR3 DNA: TGCAGTGCTAGTGGACTAGCGGGGGCTTACTACGAGCAGTACTTC; J gene: TRBJ2-7; D gene: TRBD2; V gene: TRBV20-1; CDR3 length: 15; clone size: -
CDR3 protein: CASSMRTSGTPPVVEQYF; CDR3 DNA: TGTGCCAGCAGCATGCGGACTAGCGGGACCCCTCCTGTCGTCGAGCAGTACTTC; J gene: TRBJ2-7; D gene: -; V gene: TRBV21-1; CDR3 length: 18; clone size: -
CDR3 protein: CATTPGQVQETQYF; CDR3 DNA: TGTGCCACCACCCCGGGACAGGTCCAAGAGACCCAGTACTTC; J gene: TRBJ2-5; D gene: TRBD1; V gene: TRBV15; CDR3 length: 14; clone size: -
CDR3 protein: CASSLAGSRARTPLHF; CDR3 DNA: TGTGCCAGCAGCTTAGCGGGCAGCAGGGCCAGGACACCCCTCCACTTT; J gene: TRBJ1-6; D gene: -; V gene: TRBV7-9; CDR3 length: 16; clone size: once
CDR3 protein: CSTRPLAGVYNEQFF; CDR3 DNA: TGCAGTACTAGGCCCCTAGCGGGTGTTTACAATGAGCAGTTCTTC; J gene: TRBJ2-1; D gene: TRBD2; V gene: TRBV20-1; CDR3 length: 15; clone size: -
CDR3 protein: CASSQGFSGEQYF; CDR3 DNA: TGTGCCAGCAGCCAAGGGTTCTCTGGCGAGCAGTACTTC; J gene: TRBJ2-7; D gene: -; V gene: TRBV4-2; CDR3 length: 13; clone size: -
CDR3 protein: CSAFSYRGDEQFF; CDR3 DNA: TGCAGTGCTTTCAGTTACAGGGGCGATGAGCAGTTCTTC; J gene: TRBJ2-1; D gene: TRBD1; V gene: TRBV20-1; CDR3 length: 13; clone size: -
CDR3 protein: CSVEDRRQGARETQYF; CDR3 DNA: TGCAGCGTTGAAGATCGGCGACAGGGGGCTCGGGAGACCCAGTACTTC; J gene: TRBJ2-5; D gene: TRBD1; V gene: TRBV29-1; CDR3 length: 16; clone size: many
CDR3 protein: CSARGLQGEYEQYF; CDR3 DNA: TGCAGTGCTAGGGGCCTACAGGGGGAGTACGAGCAGTACTTC; J gene: TRBJ2-7; D gene: TRBD1; V gene: TRBV20-1; CDR3 length: 14; clone size: -
CDR3 protein: CASSGDTQYF; CDR3 DNA: TGTGCCAGTAGCGGAGATACGCAGTATTTT; J gene: TRBJ2-3; D gene: -; V gene: TRBV19; CDR3 length: 10; clone size: -
CDR3 protein: CSVGRDPNQPQHF; CDR3 DNA: TGCAGCGTTGGGAGGGACCCCAATCAGCCCCAGCATTTT; J gene: TRBJ1-5; D gene: -; V gene: TRBV29-1; CDR3 length: 13; clone size: few
CDR3 protein: CAWSVQGHFGYTF; CDR3 DNA: TGTGCCTGGAGTGTACAGGGGCATTTTGGCTACACCTTC; J gene: TRBJ1-2; D gene: TRBD1; V gene: TRBV30; CDR3 length: 13; clone size: -
CDR3 protein: CAFTGTDTEKLFF; CDR3 DNA: TGTGCCTTCACCGGAACTGATACCGAAAAACTGTTTTTT; J gene: TRBJ1-4; D gene: -; V gene: TRBV5-4; CDR3 length: 13; clone size: few
CDR3 protein: CAWAEESYEQYF; CDR3 DNA: TGTGCCTGGGCAGAGGAGTCCTACGAGCAGTACTTC; J gene: TRBJ2-7; D gene: -; V gene: TRBV30; CDR3 length: 12; clone size: -
CDR3 protein: CASSLAASGATDTQYF; CDR3 DNA: TGTGCCAGCAGCTTAGCGGCTAGCGGAGCCACAGATACGCAGTATTTT; J gene: TRBJ2-3; D gene: TRBD2; V gene: TRBV7-9; CDR3 length: 16; clone size: few
CDR3 protein: CASSPVHRNEQFF; CDR3 DNA: TGTGCCAGCTCACCAGTCCATCGTAATGAGCAGTTCTTC; J gene: TRBJ2-1; D gene: -; V gene: TRBV18; CDR3 length: 13; clone size: -